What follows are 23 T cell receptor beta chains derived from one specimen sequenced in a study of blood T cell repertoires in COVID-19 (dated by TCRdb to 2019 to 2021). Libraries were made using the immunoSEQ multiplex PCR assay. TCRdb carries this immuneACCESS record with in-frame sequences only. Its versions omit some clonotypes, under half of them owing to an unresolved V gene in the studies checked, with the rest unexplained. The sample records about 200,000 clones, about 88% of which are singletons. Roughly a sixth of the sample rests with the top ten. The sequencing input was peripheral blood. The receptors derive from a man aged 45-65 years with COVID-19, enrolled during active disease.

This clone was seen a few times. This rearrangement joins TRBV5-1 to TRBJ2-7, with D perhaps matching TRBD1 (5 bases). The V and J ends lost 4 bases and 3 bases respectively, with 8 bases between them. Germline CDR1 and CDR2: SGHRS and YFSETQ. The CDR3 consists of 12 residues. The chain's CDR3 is CASSDSDYEQYF. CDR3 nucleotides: TGCGCCAGCAGCGACAGCGACTACGAGCAGTACTTC.

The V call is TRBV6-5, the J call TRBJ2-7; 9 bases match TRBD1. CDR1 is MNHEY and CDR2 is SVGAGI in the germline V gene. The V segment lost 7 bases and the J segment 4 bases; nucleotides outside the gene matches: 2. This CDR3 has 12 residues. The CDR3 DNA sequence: TGTGCCAGCAACGACAGGGGGTACGAGCAGTACTTC. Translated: CASNDRGYEQYF.

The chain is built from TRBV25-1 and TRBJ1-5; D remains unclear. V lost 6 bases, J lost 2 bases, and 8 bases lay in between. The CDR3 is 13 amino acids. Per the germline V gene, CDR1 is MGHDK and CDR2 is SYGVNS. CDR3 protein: CASSPSGNQPQHF. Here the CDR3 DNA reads TGTGCCAGCAGCCCTTCGGGCAATCAGCCCCAGCATTTT.

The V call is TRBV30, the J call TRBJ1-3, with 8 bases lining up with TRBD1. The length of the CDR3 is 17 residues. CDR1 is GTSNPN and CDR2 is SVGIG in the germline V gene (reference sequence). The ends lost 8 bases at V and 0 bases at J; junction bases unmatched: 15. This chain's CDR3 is CARTVPGQASSGNTIYF. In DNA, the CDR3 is TGTGCCCGTACGGTCCCGGGACAGGCTAGCTCTGGAAACACCATATATTTT.

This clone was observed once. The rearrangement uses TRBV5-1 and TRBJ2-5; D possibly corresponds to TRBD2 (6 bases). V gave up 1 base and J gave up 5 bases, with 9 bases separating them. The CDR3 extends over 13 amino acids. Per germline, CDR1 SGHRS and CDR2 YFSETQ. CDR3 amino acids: CASSLWGVETQYF. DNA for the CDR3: TGCGCCAGCAGCTTGTGGGGGGTCGAGACCCAGTACTTC.

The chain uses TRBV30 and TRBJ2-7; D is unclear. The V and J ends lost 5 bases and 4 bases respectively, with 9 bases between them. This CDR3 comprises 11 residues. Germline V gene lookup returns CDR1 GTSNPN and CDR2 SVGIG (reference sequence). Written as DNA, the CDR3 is TGTGCCTGGCCCTCTAGGTACGAGCAGTACTTC. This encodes CAWPSRYEQYF.

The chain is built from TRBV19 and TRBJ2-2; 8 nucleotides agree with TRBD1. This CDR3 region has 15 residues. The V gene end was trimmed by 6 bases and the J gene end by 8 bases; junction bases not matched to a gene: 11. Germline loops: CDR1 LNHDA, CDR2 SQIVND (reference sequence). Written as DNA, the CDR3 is TGTGCCAGTAGACCCCTGGACAGGGTTACTGGGGAGCTGTTTTTT. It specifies CASRPLDRVTGELFF.

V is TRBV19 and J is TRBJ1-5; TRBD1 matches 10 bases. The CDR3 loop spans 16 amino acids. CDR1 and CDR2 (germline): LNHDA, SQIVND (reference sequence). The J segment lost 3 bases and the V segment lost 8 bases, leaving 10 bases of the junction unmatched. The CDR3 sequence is CASQDRGHTPNQPQHF. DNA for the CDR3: TGTGCCAGTCAAGACAGGGGGCATACCCCCAATCAGCCCCAGCATTTT.

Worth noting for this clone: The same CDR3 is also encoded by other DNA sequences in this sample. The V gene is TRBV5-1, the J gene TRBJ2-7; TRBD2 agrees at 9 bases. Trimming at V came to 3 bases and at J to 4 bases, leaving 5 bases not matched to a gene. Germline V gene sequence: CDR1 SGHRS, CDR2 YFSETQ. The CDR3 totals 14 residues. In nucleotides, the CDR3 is TGCGCCAGCAGCTACCCGCGGGAGGGATACGAGCAGTACTTC. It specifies CASSYPREGYEQYF.

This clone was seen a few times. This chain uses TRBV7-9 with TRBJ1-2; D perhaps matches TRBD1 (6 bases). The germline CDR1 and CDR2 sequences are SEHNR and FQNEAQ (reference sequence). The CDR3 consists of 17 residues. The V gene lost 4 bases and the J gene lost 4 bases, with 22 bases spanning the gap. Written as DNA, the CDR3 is TGTGCCAGCAGCTCCAGAGGAGGATGGACAGAACGCTATGGCTACACCTTC. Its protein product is CASSSRGGWTERYGYTF.

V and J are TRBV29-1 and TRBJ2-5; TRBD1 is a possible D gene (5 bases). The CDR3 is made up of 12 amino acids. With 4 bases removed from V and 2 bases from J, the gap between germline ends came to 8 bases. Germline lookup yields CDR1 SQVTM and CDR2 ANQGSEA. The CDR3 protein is CSVGQGQETQYF. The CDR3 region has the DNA TGCAGCGTTGGGCAGGGACAAGAGACCCAGTACTTC.

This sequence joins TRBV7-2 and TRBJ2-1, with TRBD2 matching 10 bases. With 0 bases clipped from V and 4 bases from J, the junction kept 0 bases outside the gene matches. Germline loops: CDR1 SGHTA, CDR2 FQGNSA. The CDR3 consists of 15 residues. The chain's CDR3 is CASSLAAGGYNEQFF. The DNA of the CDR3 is TGTGCCAGCAGCTTAGCAGCGGGGGGGTACAATGAGCAGTTCTTC.

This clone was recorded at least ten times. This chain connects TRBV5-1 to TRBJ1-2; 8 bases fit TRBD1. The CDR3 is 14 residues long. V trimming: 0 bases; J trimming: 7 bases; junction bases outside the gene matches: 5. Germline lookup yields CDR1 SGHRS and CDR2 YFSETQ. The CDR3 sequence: CASSLAGTGGGYTF. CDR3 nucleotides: TGCGCCAGCAGCTTGGCCGGGACAGGCGGTGGCTACACCTTC. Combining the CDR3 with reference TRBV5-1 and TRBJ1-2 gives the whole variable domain KAGVTQTPRYLIKTRGQQVTLSCSPISGHRSVSWYQQTPGQGLQFLFEYFSETQRNKGNFPGRFSGRQFSNSRSEMNVSTLELGDSALYLCASSLAGTGGGYTFGSGTRLTVV.

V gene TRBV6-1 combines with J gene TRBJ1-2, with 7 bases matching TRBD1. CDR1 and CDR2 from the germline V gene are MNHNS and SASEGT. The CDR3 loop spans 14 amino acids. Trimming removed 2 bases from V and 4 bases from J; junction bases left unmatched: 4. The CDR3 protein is CASSEPQGTYGYTF. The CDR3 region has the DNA TGTGCCAGCAGTGAACCACAGGGGACCTATGGCTACACCTTC.

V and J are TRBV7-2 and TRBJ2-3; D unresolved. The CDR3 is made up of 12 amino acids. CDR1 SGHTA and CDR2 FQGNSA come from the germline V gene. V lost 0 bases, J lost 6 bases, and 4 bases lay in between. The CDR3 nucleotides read TGTGCCAGCAGCTTAGCTTCTGATACGCAGTATTTT. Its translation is CASSLASDTQYF. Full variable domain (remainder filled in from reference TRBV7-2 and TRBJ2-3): GAGVSQSPSNKVTEKGKDVELRCDPISGHTALYWYRQSLGQGLEFLIYFQGNSAPDKSGLPSDRFSAERTGGSVSTLTIQRTQQEDSAVYLCASSLASDTQYFGPGTRLTVL.

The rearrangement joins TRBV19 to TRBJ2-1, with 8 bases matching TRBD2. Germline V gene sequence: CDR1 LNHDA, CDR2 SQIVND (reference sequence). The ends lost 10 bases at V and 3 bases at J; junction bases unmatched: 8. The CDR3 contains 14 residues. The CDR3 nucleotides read TGTGCCAAACCTTTAGCGGGAAGCTACAATGAGCAGTTCTTC. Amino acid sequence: CAKPLAGSYNEQFF.

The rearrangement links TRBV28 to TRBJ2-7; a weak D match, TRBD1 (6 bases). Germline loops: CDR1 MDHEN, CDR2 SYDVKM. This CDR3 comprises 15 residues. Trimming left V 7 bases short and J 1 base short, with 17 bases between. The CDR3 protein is CASTLGAGVSYEQYF. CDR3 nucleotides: TGTGCCAGCACCCTAGGGGCAGGGGTGTCCTACGAGCAGTACTTC.

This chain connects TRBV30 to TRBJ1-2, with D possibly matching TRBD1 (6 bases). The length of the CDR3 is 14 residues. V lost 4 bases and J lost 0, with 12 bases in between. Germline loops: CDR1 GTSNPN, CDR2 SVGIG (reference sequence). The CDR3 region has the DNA TGTGCCTGGACTCAGGACAGCTCTAACTATGGCTACACCTTC. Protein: CAWTQDSSNYGYTF.

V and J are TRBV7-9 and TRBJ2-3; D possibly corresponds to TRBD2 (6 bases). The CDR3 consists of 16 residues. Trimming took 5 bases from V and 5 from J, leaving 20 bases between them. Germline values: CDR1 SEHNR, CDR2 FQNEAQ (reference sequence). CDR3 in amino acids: CASSLGGRELGDTQYF. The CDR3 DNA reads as TGTGCCAGCAGCCTCGGGGGTCGGGAGTTAGGAGATACGCAGTATTTT.

CDR3 amino acids: CASSIETRLAGGNEQFF. The CDR3 nucleotides read TGCGCCAGCAGCATTGAAACCCGGCTAGCGGGAGGTAATGAGCAGTTCTTC. The chain is built from TRBV5-1 and TRBJ2-1; 11 bases line up with TRBD2. CDR1 and CDR2 from the germline V gene are SGHRS and YFSETQ. The trim removed 4 bases at V and 7 bases at J, leaving 13 bases unmatched. CDR3 length: 17 amino acids.

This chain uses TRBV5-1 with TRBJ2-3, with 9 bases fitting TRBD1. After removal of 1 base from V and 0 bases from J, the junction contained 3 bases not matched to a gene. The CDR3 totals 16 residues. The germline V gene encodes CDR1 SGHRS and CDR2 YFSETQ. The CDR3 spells CASSLWTGASTDTQYF. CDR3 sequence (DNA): TGCGCCAGCAGCTTGTGGACAGGGGCAAGCACAGATACGCAGTATTTT. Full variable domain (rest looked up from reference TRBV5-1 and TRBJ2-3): KAGVTQTPRYLIKTRGQQVTLSCSPISGHRSVSWYQQTPGQGLQFLFEYFSETQRNKGNFPGRFSGRQFSNSRSEMNVSTLELGDSALYLCASSLWTGASTDTQYFGPGTRLTVL.

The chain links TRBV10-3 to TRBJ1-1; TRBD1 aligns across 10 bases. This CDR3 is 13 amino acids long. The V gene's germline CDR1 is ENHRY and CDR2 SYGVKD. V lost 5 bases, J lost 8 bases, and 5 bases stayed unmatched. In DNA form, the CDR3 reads TGTGCCATCAGTAGACAGGGGGCCGAAGAAGCTTTCTTT. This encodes CAISRQGAEEAFF.

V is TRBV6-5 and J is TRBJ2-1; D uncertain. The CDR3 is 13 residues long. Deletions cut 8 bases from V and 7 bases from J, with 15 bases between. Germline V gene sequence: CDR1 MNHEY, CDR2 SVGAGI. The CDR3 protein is CASAQPFRNEQFF. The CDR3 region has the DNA TGTGCCAGCGCACAGCCCTTCAGGAATGAGCAGTTCTTC.